The source of this TCR beta chain is a study of monozygotic twins with inflammatory bowel disease. The germline gives CDR1 SGHAT, CDR2 FQNNGV. This CDR3 contains 18 residues. Each sample's cDNA came from eight separate reactions. Both TCRalpha and TCRbeta cDNA were subjected to two nested PCRs lasting around 15 and 9 cycles. TCRdb re-called the 5' RACE reads; one entry per CDR3 protein, DNA not given. Here the sample table reports 350,000 to 500,000 distinct CDR3 sequences. The genes are TRBV11-2 and TRBJ2-7; TCRdb picks TRBD2, but there is no DNA to check that call. The sequenced material came from blood. The clonotype was recovered from a human donor with ulcerative colitis or Crohn's disease, or a healthy co-twin of an affected twin (not recorded which). This CDR3 reads CASSRTSGRAGGSYEQYF.